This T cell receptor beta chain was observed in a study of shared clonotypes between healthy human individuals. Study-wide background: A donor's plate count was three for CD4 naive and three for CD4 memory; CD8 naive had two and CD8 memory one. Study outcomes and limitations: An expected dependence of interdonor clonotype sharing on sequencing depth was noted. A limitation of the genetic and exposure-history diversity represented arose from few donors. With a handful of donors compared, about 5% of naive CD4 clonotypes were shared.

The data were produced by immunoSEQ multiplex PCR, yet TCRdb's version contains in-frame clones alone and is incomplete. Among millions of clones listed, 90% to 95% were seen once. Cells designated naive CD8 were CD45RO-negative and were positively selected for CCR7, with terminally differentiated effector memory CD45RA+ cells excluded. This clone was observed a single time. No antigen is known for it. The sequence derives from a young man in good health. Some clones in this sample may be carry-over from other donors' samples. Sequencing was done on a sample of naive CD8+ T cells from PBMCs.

The CDR3 DNA reads as TGTGCCTGGAGTGTTGGTGGAGCCCGCACAGATACGCAGTATTTT. Protein sequence: CAWSVGGARTDTQYF. The V gene is TRBV30, the J gene TRBJ2-3; D remains ambiguous. V was cut by 0 bases and J by 1 base, with 11 bases left in between. The CDR3 runs to 15 residues. Germline CDR1 reads GTSNPN; CDR2 reads SVGIG (reference sequence). The full variable domain, in which reference TRBV30 and TRBJ2-3 provide the parts outside the CDR3, is SQTIHQWPATLVQPVGSPLSLECTVEGTSNPNLYWYRQAAGRGLQLLFYSVGIGQISSEVPQNLSASRPQDRQFILSSKKLLLSDSGFYLCAWSVGGARTDTQYFGPGTRLTVL.